The clone carrying this TCR beta chain is medium-sized (0.01 to 0.1%) in the sample. Its matching antigen is unknown. These data originate in a study of spatial heterogeneity in lung cancer. Study observations and caveats: Tracking of tumor mutation counts was seen in expanded intratumoral alpha and beta TCR counts.

The time point is: sample taken at primary tumor resection. TCRdb reprocessed the 5' RACE reads with MiXCR, giving one entry per CDR3 protein. The top ten hold around 10% of the sample, which has 8,000 or so distinct CDR3 sequences, more than 9% seen once. The CDR3 covers 13 residues. Trimming took 6 bases from V and 1 from J; bases not matched to a gene: 5. Germline V gene data show CDR1 as SQVTM and CDR2 as ANQGSEA. This sequence joins TRBV29-1 and TRBJ1-2; 7 bases line up with TRBD1. The source of this sequence is a male donor with early-stage non-small cell lung cancer. The material was lung tumor tissue, obtained at surgery. Here the CDR3 DNA reads TGCAGCGTCGAGACAGGGCTTAACTATGGCTACACCTTC. Its translation is CSVETGLNYGYTF. Variable domain in full (rest from reference TRBV29-1 and TRBJ1-2): SAVISQKPSRDICQRGTSLTIQCQVDSQVTMMFWYRQQPGQSLTLIATANQGSEATYESGFVIDKFPISRPNLTFSTLTVSNMSPEDSSIYLCSVETGLNYGYTFGSGTRLTVV.